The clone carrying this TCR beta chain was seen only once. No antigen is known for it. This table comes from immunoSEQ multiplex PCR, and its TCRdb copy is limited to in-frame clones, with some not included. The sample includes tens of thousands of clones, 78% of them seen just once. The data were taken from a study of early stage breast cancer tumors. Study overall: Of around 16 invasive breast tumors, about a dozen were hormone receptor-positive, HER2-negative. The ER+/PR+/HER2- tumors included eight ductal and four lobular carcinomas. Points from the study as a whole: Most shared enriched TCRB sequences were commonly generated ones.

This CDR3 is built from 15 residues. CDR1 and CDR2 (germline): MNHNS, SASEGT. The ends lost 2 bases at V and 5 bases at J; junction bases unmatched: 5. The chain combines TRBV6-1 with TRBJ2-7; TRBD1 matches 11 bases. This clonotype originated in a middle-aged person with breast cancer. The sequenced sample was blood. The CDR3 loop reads CASSEYGTGGHEQYF. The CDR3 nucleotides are TGTGCCAGCAGTGAATACGGGACAGGGGGACACGAGCAGTACTTC.